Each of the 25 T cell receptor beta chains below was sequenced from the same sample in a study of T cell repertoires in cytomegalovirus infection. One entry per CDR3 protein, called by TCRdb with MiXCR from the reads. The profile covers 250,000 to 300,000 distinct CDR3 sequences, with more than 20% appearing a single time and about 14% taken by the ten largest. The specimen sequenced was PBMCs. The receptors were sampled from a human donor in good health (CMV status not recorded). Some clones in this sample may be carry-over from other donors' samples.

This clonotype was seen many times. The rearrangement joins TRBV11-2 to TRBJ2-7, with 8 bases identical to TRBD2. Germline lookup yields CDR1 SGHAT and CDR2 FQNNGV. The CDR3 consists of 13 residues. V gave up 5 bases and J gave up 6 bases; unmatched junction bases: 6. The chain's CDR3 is CASSPARGGEQYF. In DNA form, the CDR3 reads TGTGCCAGCAGCCCGGCTCGGGGGGGCGAGCAGTACTTC. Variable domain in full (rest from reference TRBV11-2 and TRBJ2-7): EAGVAQSPRYKIIEKRQSVAFWCNPISGHATLYWYQQILGQGPKLLIQFQNNGVVDDSQLPKDRFSAERLKGVDSTLKIQPAKLEDSAVYLCASSPARGGEQYFGPGTRLTVT.

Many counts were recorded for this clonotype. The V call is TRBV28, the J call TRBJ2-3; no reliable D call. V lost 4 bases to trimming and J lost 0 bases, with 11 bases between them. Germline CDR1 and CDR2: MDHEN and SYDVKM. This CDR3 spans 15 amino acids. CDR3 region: CASSSGPPSTDTQYF. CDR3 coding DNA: TGTGCCAGCAGTTCCGGGCCTCCTAGCACAGATACGCAGTATTTT.

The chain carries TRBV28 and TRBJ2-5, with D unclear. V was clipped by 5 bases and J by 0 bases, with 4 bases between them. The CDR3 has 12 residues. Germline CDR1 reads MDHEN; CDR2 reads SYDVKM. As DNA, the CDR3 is TGTGCCAGCAGTCCGTACCAAGAGACCCAGTACTTC. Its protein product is CASSPYQETQYF.

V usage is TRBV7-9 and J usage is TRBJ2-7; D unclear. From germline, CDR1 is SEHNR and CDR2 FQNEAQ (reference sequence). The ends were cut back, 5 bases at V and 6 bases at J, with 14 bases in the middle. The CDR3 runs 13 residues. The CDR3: CASSIMDGFEQYF. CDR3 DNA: TGTGCCAGCAGCATCATGGACGGGTTCGAGCAGTACTTC. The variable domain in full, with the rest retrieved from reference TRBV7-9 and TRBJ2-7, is DTGVSQNPRHKITKRGQNVTFRCDPISEHNRLYWYRQTLGQGPEFLTYFQNEAQLEKSRLLSDRFSAERPKGSFSTLEIQRTEQGDSAMYLCASSIMDGFEQYFGPGTRLTVT.

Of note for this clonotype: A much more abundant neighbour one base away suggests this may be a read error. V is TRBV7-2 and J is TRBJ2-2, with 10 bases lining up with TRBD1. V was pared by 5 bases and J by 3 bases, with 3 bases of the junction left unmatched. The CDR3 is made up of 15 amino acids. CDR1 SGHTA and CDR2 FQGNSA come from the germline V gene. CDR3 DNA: TGTGCCAGCAGCCGTGGACAGGGGGACACCGGGGAGCTGTTTTTT. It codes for CASSRGQGDTGELFF.

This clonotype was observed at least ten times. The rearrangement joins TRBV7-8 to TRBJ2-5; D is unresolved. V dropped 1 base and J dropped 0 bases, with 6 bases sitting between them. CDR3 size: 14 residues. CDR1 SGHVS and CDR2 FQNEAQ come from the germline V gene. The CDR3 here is CASSLGNYQETQYF. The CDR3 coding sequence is TGTGCCAGCAGCTTAGGGAACTACCAAGAGACCCAGTACTTC. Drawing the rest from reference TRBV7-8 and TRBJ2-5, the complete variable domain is GAGVSQSPRYKVAKRGQDVALRCDPISGHVSLFWYQQALGQGPEFLTYFQNEAQLDKSGLPSDRFFAERPEGSVSTLKIQRTQQEDSAVYLCASSLGNYQETQYFGPGTRLLVL.

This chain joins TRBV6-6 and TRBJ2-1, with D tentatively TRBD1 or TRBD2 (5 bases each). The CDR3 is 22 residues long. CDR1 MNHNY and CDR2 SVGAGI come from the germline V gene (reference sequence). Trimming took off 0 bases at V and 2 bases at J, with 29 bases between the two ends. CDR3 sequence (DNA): TGTGCCAGCAGTTACTCGAAGTCTCAGGGCGCTTCGGGGAAAGCGACCTACAATGAGCAGTTCTTC. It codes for CASSYSKSQGASGKATYNEQFF.

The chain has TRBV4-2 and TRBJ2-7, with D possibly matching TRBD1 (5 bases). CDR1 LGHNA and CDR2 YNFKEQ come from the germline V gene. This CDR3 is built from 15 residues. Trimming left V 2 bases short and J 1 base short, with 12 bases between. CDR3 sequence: CASSQQGHTSYEQYF. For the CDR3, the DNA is TGTGCCAGCAGCCAACAAGGACACACGTCCTACGAGCAGTACTTC.

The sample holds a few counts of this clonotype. The CDR3 bases are TGTGCCAGCCGCGTCGGACAGGGTGACCAGTTCTTC. Protein: CASRVGQGDQFF. The V call is TRBV18, the J call TRBJ2-1; 8 bases agree with TRBD1. The V segment lost 8 bases and the J segment 13 bases; nucleotides outside the gene matches: 10. The CDR3 extends over 12 amino acids. Germline CDR1 reads KGHSH; CDR2 reads LQKENI. Drawing the rest from reference TRBV18 and TRBJ2-1, the complete variable domain is NAGVMQNPRHLVRRRGQEARLRCSPMKGHSHVYWYRQLPEEGLKFMVYLQKENIIDESGMPKERFSAEFPKEGPSILRIQQVVRGDSAAYFCASRVGQGDQFFGPGTRLTVL.

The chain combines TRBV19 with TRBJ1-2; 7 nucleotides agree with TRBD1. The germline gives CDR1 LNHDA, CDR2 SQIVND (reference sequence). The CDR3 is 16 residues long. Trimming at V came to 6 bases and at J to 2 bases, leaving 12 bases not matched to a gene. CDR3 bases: TGTGCCAGTAGCGCTTCTCGGACAGGCCGAAACTATGGCTACACCTTC. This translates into CASSASRTGRNYGYTF.

The CDR3 nucleotides are TGTGCCAGCAGCCGCCTACTAGCGGGGGGGTCGTCAGATACGCAGTATTTT. It translates to CASSRLLAGGSSDTQYF. The chain joins TRBV13 to TRBJ2-3; 13 nucleotides match TRBD2. Germline CDR1 is PRHDT and CDR2 is FYEKMQ (reference sequence). This CDR3 is 17 amino acids long. Unmatched junction bases numbered 9, after V lost 5 bases and J lost 4 bases.

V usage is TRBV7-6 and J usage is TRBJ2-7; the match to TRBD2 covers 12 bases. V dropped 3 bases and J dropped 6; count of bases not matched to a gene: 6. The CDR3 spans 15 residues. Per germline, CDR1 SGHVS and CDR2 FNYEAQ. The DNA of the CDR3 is TGTGCCAGCAGCTTGACTAGCGGGGGTCCAGGCGAGCAGTACTTC. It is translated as CASSLTSGGPGEQYF.

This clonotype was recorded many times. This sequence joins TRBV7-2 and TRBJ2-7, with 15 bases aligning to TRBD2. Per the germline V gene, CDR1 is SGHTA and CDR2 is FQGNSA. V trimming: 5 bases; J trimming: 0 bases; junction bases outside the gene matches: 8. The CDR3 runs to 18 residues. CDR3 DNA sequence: TGTGCCAGCAGCACCGGGACTAGCGGGAGGTTTCTCTCCTACGAGCAGTACTTC. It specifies CASSTGTSGRFLSYEQYF.

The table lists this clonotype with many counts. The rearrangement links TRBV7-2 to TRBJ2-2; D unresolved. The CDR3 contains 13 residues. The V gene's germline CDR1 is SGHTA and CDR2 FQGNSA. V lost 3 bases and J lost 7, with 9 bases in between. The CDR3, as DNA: TGTGCCAGCAGCTTCCCAGCCGTCGGGGAGCTGTTTTTT. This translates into CASSFPAVGELFF.

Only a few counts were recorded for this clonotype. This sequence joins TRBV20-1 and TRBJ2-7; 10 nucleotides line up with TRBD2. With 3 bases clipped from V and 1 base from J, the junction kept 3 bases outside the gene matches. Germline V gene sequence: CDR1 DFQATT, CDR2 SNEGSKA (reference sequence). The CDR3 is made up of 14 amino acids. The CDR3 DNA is TGCAGTGCTAGTTTTAGCGGGAGGTCCTACGAGCAGTACTTC. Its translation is CSASFSGRSYEQYF.

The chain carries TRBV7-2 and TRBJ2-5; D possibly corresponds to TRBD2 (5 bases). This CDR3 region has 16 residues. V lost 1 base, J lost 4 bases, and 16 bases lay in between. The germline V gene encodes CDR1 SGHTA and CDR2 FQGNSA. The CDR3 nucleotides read TGTGCCAGCAGCTTAGAGGACCCGGTAGGAGGAGAGACCCAGTACTTC. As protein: CASSLEDPVGGETQYF.

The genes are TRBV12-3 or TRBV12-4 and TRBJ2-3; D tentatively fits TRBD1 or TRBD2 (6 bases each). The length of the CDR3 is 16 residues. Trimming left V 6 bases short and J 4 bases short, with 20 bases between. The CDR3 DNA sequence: TGTGCCAGCAGCGATTCCGACGGGGGCTGGGCAGATACGCAGTATTTT. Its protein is CASSDSDGGWADTQYF.

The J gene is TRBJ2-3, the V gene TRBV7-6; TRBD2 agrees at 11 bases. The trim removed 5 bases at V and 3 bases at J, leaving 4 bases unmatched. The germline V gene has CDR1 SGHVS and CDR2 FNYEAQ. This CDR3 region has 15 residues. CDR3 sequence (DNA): TGTGCCAGCAGCCGTAGCGGGGGGGCTACAGATACGCAGTATTTT. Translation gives CASSRSGGATDTQYF.

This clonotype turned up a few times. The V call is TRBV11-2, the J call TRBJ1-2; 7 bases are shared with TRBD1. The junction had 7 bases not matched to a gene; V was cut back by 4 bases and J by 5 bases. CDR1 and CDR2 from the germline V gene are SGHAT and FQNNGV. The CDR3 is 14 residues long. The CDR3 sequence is CASSSRTGGYGYTF. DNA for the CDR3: TGTGCCAGCAGCTCCCGGACAGGAGGGTATGGCTACACCTTC.

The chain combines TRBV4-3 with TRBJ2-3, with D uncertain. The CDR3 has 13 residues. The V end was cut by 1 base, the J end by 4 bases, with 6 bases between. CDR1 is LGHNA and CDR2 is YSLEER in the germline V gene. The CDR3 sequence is CASSQGMADTQYF. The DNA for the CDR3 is TGCGCCAGCAGCCAAGGGATGGCAGATACGCAGTATTTT.

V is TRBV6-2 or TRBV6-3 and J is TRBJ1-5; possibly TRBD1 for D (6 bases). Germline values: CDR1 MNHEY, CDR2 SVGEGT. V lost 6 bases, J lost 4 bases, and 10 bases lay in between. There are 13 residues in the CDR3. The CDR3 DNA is TGTGCCAGCAGATGGACAGTTAATCAGCCCCAGCATTTT. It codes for CASRWTVNQPQHF.

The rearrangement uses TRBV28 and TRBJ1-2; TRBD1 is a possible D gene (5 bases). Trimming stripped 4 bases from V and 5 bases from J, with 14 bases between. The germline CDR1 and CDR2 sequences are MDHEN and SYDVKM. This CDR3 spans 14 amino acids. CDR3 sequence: CASSWDPSAYGYTF. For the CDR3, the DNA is TGTGCCAGCAGTTGGGACCCGTCGGCTTATGGCTACACCTTC.

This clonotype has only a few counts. In DNA, the CDR3 is TGTGCCAGTAGTATCCCCAGGGGGAACACTGAAGCTTTCTTT. Translation gives CASSIPRGNTEAFF. The chain is built from TRBV19 and TRBJ1-1, with a tentative D call TRBD1 (6 bases). Germline assignment: CDR1 LNHDA and CDR2 SQIVND (reference sequence). Trimming shortened V by 3 bases and J by 1 base, and 9 bases separated the two germline ends. The CDR3 totals 14 residues.

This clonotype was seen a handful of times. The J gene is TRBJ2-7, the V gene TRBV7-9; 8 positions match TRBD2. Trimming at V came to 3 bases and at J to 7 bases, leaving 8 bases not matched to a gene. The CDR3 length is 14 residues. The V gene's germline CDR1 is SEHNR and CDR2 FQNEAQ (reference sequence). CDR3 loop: CASSFYAGGGEQYF. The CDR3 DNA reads TGTGCCAGCAGCTTTTATGCGGGGGGTGGTGAGCAGTACTTC.

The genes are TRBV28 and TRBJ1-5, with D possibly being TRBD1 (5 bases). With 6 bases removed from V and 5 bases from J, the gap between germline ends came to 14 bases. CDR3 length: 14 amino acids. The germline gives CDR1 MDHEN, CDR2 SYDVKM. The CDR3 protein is CASSNRQPHQPQHF. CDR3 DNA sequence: TGTGCCAGCAGCAACCGACAGCCCCATCAGCCCCAGCATTTT.